The text below deals with one T cell receptor beta chain. There are 15 residues in the CDR3. Looked up from germline, CDR1 is MNHEY and CDR2 is SVGAGI. Trimming at V came to 2 bases and at J to 1 base, leaving 4 bases not matched to a gene. Only CD45RO-negative cells positively selected for CCR7 counted as naive CD8 cells, so terminally differentiated effector memory CD45RA+ cells were excluded. This sample is part of a study of shared clonotypes between healthy human individuals. Using immunoSEQ multiplex PCR, the repertoire was profiled, and TCRdb retains in-frame clones only, with some absent. The table has approximately 2,200,000 clones, approximately 94% seen once; the top ten hold around 1.7%.

The chain recombines TRBV6-5 with TRBJ2-7; 8 nucleotides align to TRBD1. This clonotype originated in a man between 18 and 29 years old in good health. Some clones in this sample may be carry-over from other donors' samples. The sequencing sample was made of naive CD8+ T cells from PBMCs. The CDR3 sequence is CASSYHGQGSYEQYF. In DNA, the CDR3 is TGTGCCAGCAGTTACCACGGACAGGGATCCTACGAGCAGTACTTC.